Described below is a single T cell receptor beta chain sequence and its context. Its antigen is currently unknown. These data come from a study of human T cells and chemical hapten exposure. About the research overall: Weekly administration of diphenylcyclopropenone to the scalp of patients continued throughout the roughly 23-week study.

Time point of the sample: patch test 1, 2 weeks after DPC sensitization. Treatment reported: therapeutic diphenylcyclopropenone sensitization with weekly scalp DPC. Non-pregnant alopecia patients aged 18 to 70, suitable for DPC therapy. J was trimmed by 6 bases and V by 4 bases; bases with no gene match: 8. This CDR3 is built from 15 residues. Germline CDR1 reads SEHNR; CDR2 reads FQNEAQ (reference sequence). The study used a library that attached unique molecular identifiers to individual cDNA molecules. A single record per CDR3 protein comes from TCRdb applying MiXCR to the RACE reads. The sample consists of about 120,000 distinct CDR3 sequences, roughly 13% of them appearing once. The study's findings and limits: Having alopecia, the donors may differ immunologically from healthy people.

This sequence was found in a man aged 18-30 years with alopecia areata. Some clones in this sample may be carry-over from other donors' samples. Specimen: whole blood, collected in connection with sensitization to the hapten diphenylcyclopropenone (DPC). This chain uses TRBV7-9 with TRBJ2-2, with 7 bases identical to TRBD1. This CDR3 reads CASSSTGQLAGELFF. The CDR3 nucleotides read TGTGCCAGCAGCTCCACGGGACAGCTTGCCGGGGAGCTGTTTTTT.